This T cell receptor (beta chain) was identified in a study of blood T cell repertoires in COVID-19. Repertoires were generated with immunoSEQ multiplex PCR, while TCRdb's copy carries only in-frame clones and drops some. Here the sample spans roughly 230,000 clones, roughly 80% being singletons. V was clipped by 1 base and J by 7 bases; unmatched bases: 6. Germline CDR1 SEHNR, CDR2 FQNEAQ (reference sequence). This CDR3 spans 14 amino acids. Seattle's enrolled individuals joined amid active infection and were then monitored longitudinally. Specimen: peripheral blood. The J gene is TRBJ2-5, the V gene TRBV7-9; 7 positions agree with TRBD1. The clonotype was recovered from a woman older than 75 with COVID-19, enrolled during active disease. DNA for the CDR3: TGTGCCAGCAGCTTAGGGACAGGTCCTGGGACCCAGTACTTC. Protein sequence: CASSLGTGPGTQYF.